This entry lists 17 T cell receptor beta chains sequenced from one sample in a study of molecular identifiers for immune sequencing clone quantification. From the PCR reads, TCRdb called clonotypes with MiXCR, one entry per CDR3 protein. The sample has approximately 590,000 distinct CDR3 sequences, roughly 27% seen once. Sequences were obtained from naive CD8+ T cells from blood, with Jurkat cell RNA spiked in. The subset here: FACS-sorted CD8+CD4-CCR7+CD45RA+ naive T cells. Source of these receptors: a human donor in good health. Some libraries in this study had Jurkat cell RNA spiked in.

Turning to this clonotype: This likely comes from a read error, as the CDR3 has no conserved phenylalanine or tryptophan at its end. The chain carries TRBV20-1 and TRBJ1-1; the match to TRBD1 covers 7 bases. CDR3 length: 17 residues. Germline V gives CDR1 DFQATT, CDR2 SNEGSKA (reference sequence). The junction had 17 bases not matched to a gene; V was cut back by 3 bases and J by 4 bases. The CDR3 spells CSARKGQTNLLSTEAFL. The CDR3 DNA follows: TGCAGTGCTAGGAAGGGACAGACGAACCTATTAAGCACTGAAGCTTTCCTT.

Regarding this clonotype: A read error is possible here, since a much larger clone lies one base away. The rearrangement joins TRBV4-3 to TRBJ2-7, with 8 bases matching TRBD2. The V gene's germline CDR1 is LGHNA and CDR2 YSLEER. The CDR3 is made up of 14 amino acids. In DNA, the CDR3 is TGCGTCAGCAGCCAAGCGGGGGCTGCTAGTGAGCAGTACTTC. Translated, it gives CVSSQAGAASEQYF.

This clonotype was observed a few times. The chain has TRBV27 and TRBJ2-7, with 9 bases matching TRBD2. Trimming cost V 5 bases and J 5 bases; bases outside gene matches: 10. Germline CDR1 MNHEY, CDR2 SMNVEV (reference sequence). The CDR3 totals 15 residues. For the CDR3, the DNA is TGTGCCAGCAGTCCGGCTAGCGGGATTCTCGACGAGCAGTACTTC. This translates into CASSPASGILDEQYF.

With regard to this clonotype: No conserved phenylalanine or tryptophan ends this CDR3, so it is likely a read error. The chain has TRBV7-9 and TRBJ2-7; a weak D match, TRBD1 (6 bases). V lost 5 bases to trimming and J lost 5 bases, with 25 bases between them. The CDR3 runs to 17 residues. Per the germline V gene, CDR1 is SEHNR and CDR2 is FQNEAQ (reference sequence). This CDR3 is CASSPRMGEQGFDEQYI. CDR3 coding DNA: TGTGCCAGCAGCCCCAGGATGGGGGAGCAGGGGTTCGACGAGCAGTACATC.

In this sample, this clonotype turned up many times. This chain links TRBV9 with TRBJ1-3; the D is unclear. V was pared by 0 bases and J by 1 base, with 8 bases between. This CDR3 has 15 amino acids. Germline CDR1 is SGDLS and CDR2 is YYNGEE. CDR3: CASSVGRISGNTIYF. Here the CDR3 DNA reads TGTGCCAGCAGCGTAGGACGGATTTCTGGAAACACCATATATTTT.

This CDR3 is CASSGPPESLNYGYTF. CDR3 bases: TGTGCCAGCAGTGGTCCTCCAGAGAGTCTAAACTATGGCTACACCTTC. The gene calls are TRBV28 and TRBJ1-2; D is ambiguous. The CDR3 loop spans 16 amino acids. The V and J ends lost 5 bases and 2 bases respectively, with 18 bases between them. Germline V gene sequence: CDR1 MDHEN, CDR2 SYDVKM.

With regard to this clonotype: A read error may be the cause here, since a much bigger clone is one base away. The rearrangement joins TRBV4-3 to TRBJ2-5; D gene uncertain. In germline, CDR1 is LGHNA, CDR2 YSLEER. CDR3 length: 14 amino acids. V shed 0 bases and J shed 7 bases, with 12 bases lying between them. The CDR3 DNA follows: TGCGCCAGCAGCCAAGATCACAATCCCACGACCCAGTACTTC. Amino acid sequence: CASSQDHNPTTQYF.

The chain couples TRBV5-4 to TRBJ2-3; 7 nucleotides align to TRBD2. CDR1 SGHNT and CDR2 YYREEE come from the germline V gene (reference sequence). Losses at the gene ends were 4 bases for V and 2 bases for J; bases not matched to a gene: 7. The CDR3 length is 15 residues. The CDR3 bases are TGTGCCAGCAGCCGATGGGACTACCCCACAGATACGCAGTATTTT. This gives the protein CASSRWDYPTDTQYF.

In its sample, this clonotype was seen a few times. The chain uses TRBV30 and TRBJ2-7, with 7 bases identical to TRBD1. Losses at the gene ends were 5 bases for V and 4 bases for J; bases not matched to a gene: 2. This CDR3 region has 11 residues. The V gene's germline CDR1 is GTSNPN and CDR2 SVGIG (reference sequence). Here the CDR3 DNA reads TGTGCCTGGCAGGGGGATTACGAGCAGTACTTC. It codes for CAWQGDYEQYF.

The J gene is TRBJ2-1, the V gene TRBV13; D is uncertain. Germline CDR1 and CDR2: PRHDT and FYEKMQ (reference sequence). Trimming stripped 0 bases from V and 2 bases from J, with 11 bases between. This CDR3 has 16 residues. The CDR3 nucleotides read TGTGCCAGCAGCTTAGGGGGTACCCGGCCCTACAATGAGCAGTTCTTC. Amino acid sequence: CASSLGGTRPYNEQFF.

Ten or more counts support this clonotype. The chain joins TRBV21-1 to TRBJ1-5; TRBD1, as called in the table, went unchecked against the DNA. TRBV21-1 is listed as a pseudogene. The CDR3 length is 19 residues. The CDR3, as DNA: TGTGCCAGCAGCAAAGACGACAGGAGGAGTCTTAATAGCAATCAGCCCCAGCATTTT. It translates to CASSKDDRRSLNSNQPQHF.

This clonotype was counted at least ten times. Here the CDR3 DNA reads TGCAGTGCTAGAGACCGAGGACAGGGGGCGACTCAGCCCCAGCATTTT. Encoded protein: CSARDRGQGATQPQHF. This rearrangement joins TRBV20-1 to TRBJ1-5; TRBD1 matches 11 bases. CDR1 DFQATT and CDR2 SNEGSKA come from the germline V gene (reference sequence). The CDR3 has 16 amino acids. The ends lost 0 bases at V and 6 bases at J; junction bases unmatched: 7.

This clonotype was picked up many times. The V call is TRBV29-1, the J call TRBJ1-3; D unclear. This CDR3 is 15 amino acids long. Germline V lookup: CDR1 SQVTM, CDR2 ANQGSEA. V was shortened by 0 bases and J by 2 bases, with 11 bases between the two germline ends. The CDR3 region is CSVEDTIITGNTIYF. The CDR3 DNA follows: TGCAGCGTTGAAGACACAATCATCACTGGAAACACCATATATTTT.

This clonotype showed up many times. The chain combines TRBV18 with TRBJ2-3, with 7 bases fitting TRBD1. Germline values: CDR1 KGHSH, CDR2 LQKENI. This CDR3 region has 17 residues. V trimming: 3 bases; J trimming: 0 bases; junction bases outside the gene matches: 9. The chain's CDR3 is CASSPTKGTASTDTQYF. The CDR3 nucleotides read TGTGCCAGCTCACCCACGAAAGGGACAGCTAGCACAGATACGCAGTATTTT.

V and J are TRBV27 and TRBJ2-7, with 11 bases matching TRBD2. Germline V gives CDR1 MNHEY, CDR2 SMNVEV (reference sequence). The CDR3 length is 14 residues. Germline trimming cut 5 bases from V and 5 bases from J; bases unmatched to any gene: 5. The DNA of the CDR3 is TGTGCCAGCAGTCAAACTAGCGGGAGTAACGAGCAGTACTTC. This translates into CASSQTSGSNEQYF.

This chain connects TRBV7-3 to TRBJ2-3; 8 bases match TRBD1. The ends lost 3 bases at V and 4 bases at J; junction bases unmatched: 6. The germline CDR1 and CDR2 sequences are SGHTA and FQGTGA. This CDR3 has 15 amino acids. Written as DNA, the CDR3 is TGTGCCAGCAGCTTGGTAGGCAGGGGGCCAGATACGCAGTATTTT. This sequence encodes CASSLVGRGPDTQYF.

This clonotype has only a few counts. CDR3 in amino acids: CSADRWEGETQYF. CDR3 bases: TGCAGTGCTGACCGGTGGGAGGGAGAGACCCAGTACTTC. This rearrangement joins TRBV20-1 to TRBJ2-5; TRBD2 aligns across 7 bases. V lost 5 bases, J lost 4 bases, and 7 bases stayed unmatched. The CDR3 is made up of 13 amino acids. Germline V gene sequence: CDR1 DFQATT, CDR2 SNEGSKA (reference sequence).